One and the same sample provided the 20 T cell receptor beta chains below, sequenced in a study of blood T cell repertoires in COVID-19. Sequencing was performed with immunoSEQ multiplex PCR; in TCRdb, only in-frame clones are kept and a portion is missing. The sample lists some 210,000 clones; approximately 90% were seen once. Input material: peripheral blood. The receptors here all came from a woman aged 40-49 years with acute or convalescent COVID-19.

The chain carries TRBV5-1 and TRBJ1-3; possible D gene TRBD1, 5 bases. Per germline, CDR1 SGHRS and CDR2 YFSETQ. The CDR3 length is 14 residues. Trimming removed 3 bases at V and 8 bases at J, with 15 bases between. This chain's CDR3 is CASSWGLEKDTIYF. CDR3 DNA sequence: TGCGCCAGCAGCTGGGGACTGGAGAAGGACACCATATATTTT.

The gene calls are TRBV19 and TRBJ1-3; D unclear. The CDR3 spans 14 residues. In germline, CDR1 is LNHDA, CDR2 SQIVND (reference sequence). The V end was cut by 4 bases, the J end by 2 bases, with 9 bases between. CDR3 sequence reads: CASSTLGAGNTIYF. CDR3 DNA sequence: TGTGCCAGTAGTACCCTCGGAGCTGGAAACACCATATATTTT. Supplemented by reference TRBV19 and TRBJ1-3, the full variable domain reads DGGITQSPKYLFRKEGQNVTLSCEQNLNHDAMYWYRQDPGQGLRLIYYSQIVNDFQKGDIAEGYSVSREKKESFPLTVTSAQKNPTAFYLCASSTLGAGNTIYFGEGSWLTVV.

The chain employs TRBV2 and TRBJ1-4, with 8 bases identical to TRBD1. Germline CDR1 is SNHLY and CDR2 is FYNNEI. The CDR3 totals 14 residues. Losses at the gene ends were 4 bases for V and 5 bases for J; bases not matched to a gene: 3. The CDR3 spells CASSGRTGNEKLFF. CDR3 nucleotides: TGTGCCAGCAGTGGTCGGACAGGGAATGAAAAACTGTTTTTT.

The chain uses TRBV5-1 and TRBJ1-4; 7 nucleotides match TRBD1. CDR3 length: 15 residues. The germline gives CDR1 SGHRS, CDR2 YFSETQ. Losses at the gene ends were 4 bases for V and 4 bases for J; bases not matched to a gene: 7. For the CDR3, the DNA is TGCGCCAGCAGCCTGGGACAGACGGGTAATGAAAAACTGTTTTTT. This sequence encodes CASSLGQTGNEKLFF.

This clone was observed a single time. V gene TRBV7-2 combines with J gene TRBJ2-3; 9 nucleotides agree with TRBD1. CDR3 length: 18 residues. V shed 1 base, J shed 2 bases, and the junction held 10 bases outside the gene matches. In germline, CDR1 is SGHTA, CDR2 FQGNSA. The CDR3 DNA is TGTGCCAGCAGCTTAGGAGGGACAGGGAAACGATCCACAGATACGCAGTATTTT. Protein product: CASSLGGTGKRSTDTQYF. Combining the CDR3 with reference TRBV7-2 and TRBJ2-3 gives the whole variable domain GAGVSQSPSNKVTEKGKDVELRCDPISGHTALYWYRQSLGQGLEFLIYFQGNSAPDKSGLPSDRFSAERTGGSVSTLTIQRTQQEDSAVYLCASSLGGTGKRSTDTQYFGPGTRLTVL.

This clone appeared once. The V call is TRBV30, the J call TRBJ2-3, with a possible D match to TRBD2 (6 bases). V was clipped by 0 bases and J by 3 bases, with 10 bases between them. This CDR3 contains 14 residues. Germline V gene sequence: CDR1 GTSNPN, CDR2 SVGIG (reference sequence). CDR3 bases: TGTGCCTGGAGTGTACCGGAGGGGACAGATACGCAGTATTTT. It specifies CAWSVPEGTDTQYF. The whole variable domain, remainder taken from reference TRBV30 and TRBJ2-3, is SQTIHQWPATLVQPVGSPLSLECTVEGTSNPNLYWYRQAAGRGLQLLFYSVGIGQISSEVPQNLSASRPQDRQFILSSKKLLLSDSGFYLCAWSVPEGTDTQYFGPGTRLTVL.

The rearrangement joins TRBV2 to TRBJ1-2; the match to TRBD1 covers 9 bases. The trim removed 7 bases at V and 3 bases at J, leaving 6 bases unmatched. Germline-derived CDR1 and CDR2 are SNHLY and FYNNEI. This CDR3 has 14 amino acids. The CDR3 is CASNKDRGDYGYTF. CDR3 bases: TGTGCCAGCAATAAGGACAGGGGAGACTATGGCTACACCTTC.

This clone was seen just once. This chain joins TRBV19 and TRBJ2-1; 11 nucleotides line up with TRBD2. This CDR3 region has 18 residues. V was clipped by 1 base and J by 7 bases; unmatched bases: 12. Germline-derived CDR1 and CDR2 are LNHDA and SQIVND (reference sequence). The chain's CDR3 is CASSIGASGGRNGNEQFF. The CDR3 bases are TGTGCCAGTAGTATAGGTGCTAGCGGGGGGAGGAACGGGAATGAGCAGTTCTTC.

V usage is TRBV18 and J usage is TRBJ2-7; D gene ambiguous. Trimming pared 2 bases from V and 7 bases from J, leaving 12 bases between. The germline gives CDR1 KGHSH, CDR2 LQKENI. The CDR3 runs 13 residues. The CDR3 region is CASSPGADTEQYV. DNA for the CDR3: TGTGCCAGCTCACCAGGAGCTGATACAGAGCAGTACGTC.

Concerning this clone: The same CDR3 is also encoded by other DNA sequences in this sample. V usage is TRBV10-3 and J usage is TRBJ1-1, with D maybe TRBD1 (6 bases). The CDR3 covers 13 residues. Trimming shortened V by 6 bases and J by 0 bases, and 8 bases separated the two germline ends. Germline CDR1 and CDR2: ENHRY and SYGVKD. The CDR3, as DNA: TGTGCCATCAGGGACAGTTTGAACACTGAAGCTTTCTTT. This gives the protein CAIRDSLNTEAFF.

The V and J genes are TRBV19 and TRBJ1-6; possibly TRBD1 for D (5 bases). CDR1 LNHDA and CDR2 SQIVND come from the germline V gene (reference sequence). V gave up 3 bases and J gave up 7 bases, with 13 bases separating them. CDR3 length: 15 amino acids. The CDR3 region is CASSITGDGNSPLHF. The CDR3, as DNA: TGTGCCAGTAGTATTACGGGGGACGGAAATTCACCCCTCCACTTT.

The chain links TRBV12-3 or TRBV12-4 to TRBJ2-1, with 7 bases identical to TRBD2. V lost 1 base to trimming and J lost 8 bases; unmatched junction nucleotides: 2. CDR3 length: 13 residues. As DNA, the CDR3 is TGTGCCAGCAGTTTAGGGGGGGGTGATGAGCAGTTCTTC. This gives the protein CASSLGGGDEQFF.

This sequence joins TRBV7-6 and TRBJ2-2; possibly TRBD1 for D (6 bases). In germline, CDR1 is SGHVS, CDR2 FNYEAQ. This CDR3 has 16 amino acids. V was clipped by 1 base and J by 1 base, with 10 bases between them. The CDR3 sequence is CASSLEAGVNTGELFF. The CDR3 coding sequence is TGTGCCAGCAGCTTAGAGGCAGGGGTGAACACCGGGGAGCTGTTTTTT. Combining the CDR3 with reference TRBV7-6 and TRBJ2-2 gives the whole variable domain GAGVSQSPRYKVTKRGQDVALRCDPISGHVSLYWYRQALGQGPEFLTYFNYEAQQDKSGLPNDRFSAERPEGSISTLTIQRTEQRDSAMYRCASSLEAGVNTGELFFGEGSRLTVL.

CDR3 residues: CASSESWGQKAFF. The DNA of the CDR3 is TGTGCCAGCAGTGAATCCTGGGGGCAGAAAGCTTTCTTT. J is TRBJ1-1 and V is TRBV2, with D possibly being TRBD1 (6 bases). The CDR3 has 13 residues. The germline V and J ends were trimmed by 2 bases and 9 bases, with 13 bases remaining between them. Germline assignment: CDR1 SNHLY and CDR2 FYNNEI.

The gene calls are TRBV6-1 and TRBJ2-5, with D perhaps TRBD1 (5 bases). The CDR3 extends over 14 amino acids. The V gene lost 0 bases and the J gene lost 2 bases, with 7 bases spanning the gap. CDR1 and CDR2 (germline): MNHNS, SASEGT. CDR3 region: CASSEAPGQETQYF. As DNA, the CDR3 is TGTGCCAGCAGTGAAGCGCCAGGGCAAGAGACCCAGTACTTC.

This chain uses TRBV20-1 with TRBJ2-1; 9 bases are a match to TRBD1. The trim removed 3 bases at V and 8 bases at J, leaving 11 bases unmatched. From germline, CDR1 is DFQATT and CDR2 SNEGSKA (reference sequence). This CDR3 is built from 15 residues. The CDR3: CSASSPGQGSHEQFF. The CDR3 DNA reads TGCAGTGCTAGTTCCCCGGGACAGGGATCACATGAGCAGTTCTTC.

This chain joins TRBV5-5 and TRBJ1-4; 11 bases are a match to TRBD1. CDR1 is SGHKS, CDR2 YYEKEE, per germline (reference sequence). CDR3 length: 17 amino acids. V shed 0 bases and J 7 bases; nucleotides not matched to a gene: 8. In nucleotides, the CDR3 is TGTGCCAGCAGCTTGGTAGGACAGGGGGCATCTGGTGAAAAACTGTTTTTT. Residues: CASSLVGQGASGEKLFF.

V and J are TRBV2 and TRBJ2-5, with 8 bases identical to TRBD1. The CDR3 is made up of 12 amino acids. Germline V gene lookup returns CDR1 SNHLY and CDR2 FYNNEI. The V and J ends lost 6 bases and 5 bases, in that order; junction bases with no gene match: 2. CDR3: CASRDRAETQYF. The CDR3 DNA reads TGTGCCAGCAGGGACAGGGCTGAGACCCAGTACTTC.

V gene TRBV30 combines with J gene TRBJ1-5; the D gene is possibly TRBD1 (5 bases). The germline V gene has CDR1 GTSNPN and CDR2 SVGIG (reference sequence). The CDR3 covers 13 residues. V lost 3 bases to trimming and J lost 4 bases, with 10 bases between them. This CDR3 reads CAWSPGENQPQHF. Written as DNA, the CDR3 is TGTGCCTGGAGCCCGGGGGAAAATCAGCCCCAGCATTTT.

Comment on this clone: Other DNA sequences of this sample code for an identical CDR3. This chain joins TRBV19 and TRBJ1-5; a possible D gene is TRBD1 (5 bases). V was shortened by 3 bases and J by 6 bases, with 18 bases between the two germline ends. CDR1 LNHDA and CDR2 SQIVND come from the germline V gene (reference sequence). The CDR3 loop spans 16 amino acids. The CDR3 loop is CASSIWSGEAGQPQHF. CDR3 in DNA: TGTGCCAGTAGTATTTGGTCGGGGGAAGCAGGTCAGCCCCAGCATTTT.